The sequence of this T cell receptor (beta chain) was determined in a study of blood T cell repertoires in COVID-19. Study context: Acute and convalescent COVID-19 samples came from the United States, Italy and Spain.

Here immunoSEQ multiplex PCR was the method, and the copy in TCRdb shows in-frame clones only, minus some. The sample includes 100,000 or so clones, 75% to 85% of them seen just once. The length of the CDR3 is 16 residues. The ends lost 1 base at V and 9 bases at J; junction bases unmatched: 9. From germline, CDR1 is SGHTA and CDR2 FQGTGA. The TCR comes from a woman aged 70-85 years with acute or convalescent COVID-19. The sample taken for sequencing was peripheral blood. The chain has TRBV7-3 and TRBJ2-1; 10 bases map to TRBD2. DNA for the CDR3: TGTGCCAGCAGCTTAAACCCAGCTAGCGGGAGACGTGAGCAGTTCTTC. This gives the protein CASSLNPASGRREQFF.